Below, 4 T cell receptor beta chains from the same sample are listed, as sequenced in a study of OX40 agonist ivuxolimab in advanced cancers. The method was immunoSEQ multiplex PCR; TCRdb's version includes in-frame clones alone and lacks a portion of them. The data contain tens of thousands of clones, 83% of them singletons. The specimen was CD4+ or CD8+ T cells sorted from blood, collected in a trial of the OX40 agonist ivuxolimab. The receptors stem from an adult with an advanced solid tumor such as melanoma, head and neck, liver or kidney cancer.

DNA of the CDR3: TGTGCCATCAGTGAGTCGAGGCTAGCCGGGGGCGAGCAGTACTTC. This gives the protein CAISESRLAGGEQYF. This rearrangement joins TRBV10-3 to TRBJ2-7; tentatively, D is TRBD2 (6 bases). V lost 0 bases, J lost 6 bases, and 15 bases lay in between. Germline CDR1 ENHRY, CDR2 SYGVKD. The CDR3 covers 15 residues.

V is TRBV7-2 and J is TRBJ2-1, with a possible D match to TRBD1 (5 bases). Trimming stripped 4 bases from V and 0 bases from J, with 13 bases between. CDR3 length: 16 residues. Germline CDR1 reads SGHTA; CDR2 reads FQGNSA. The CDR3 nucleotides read TGTGCCAGCAGCTCTTGGGGCTCGAGCTCCTACAATGAGCAGTTCTTC. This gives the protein CASSSWGSSSYNEQFF.

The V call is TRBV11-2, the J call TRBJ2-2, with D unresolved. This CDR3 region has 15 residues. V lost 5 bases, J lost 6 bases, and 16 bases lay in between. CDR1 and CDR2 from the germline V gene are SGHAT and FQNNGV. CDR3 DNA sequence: TGTGCCAGCAGCGTTGGGAACGGACGGTCCGGGGAGCTGTTTTTT. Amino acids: CASSVGNGRSGELFF.

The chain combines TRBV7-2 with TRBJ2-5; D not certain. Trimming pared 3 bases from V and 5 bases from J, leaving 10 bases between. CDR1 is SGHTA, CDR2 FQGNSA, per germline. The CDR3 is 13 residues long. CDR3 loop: CASSFSVGETQYF. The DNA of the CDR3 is TGTGCCAGCAGCTTCTCGGTGGGTGAGACCCAGTACTTC.